This TCR beta chain came from a study of CD8+ T cells in alopecia areata. In the study overall: Those treated were given oral tofacitinib at 5 to 10 mg twice daily. Study-level points and caveats: Normal skin's resident alphabeta T cells are also sequenced in scalp samples. Especially in alopecia totalis/universalis, lesional scalp showed greater clonality than normal scalp did.

Extraction of RNA preceded its reverse transcription into cDNA, which served as the sequencing template. Some clones are missing from TCRdb's copy, which holds only in-frame ones; the method was immunoSEQ multiplex PCR. The sample holds 7,500 to 10,000 clones, approximately 70% seen once. Obtained from alopecia areata patients were lesional scalp punch biopsies along with peripheral blood. About this clone itself: No antigen is known for it.

The J segment lost 2 bases and the V segment lost 4 bases, leaving 7 bases of the junction unmatched. The length of the CDR3 is 15 residues. CDR1 is SGHRS and CDR2 is YFSETQ in the germline V gene. Sequencing was performed on skin. V usage is TRBV5-1 and J usage is TRBJ1-2; 8 bases align to TRBD1. The source is a human donor with alopecia areata. The DNA for the CDR3 is TGCGCCAGCAGCCCCGGGACAGGATCGAACTATGGCTACACCTTC. This encodes CASSPGTGSNYGYTF.